This T cell receptor beta chain originates from a study of T-cell reconstitution after alpha-beta-depleted transplantation in children. Study-level results: Reports say that about two months after transplant, the alpha-beta T cells came out of several hundred graft clones that had expanded.

Construction of the TCRbeta library involved unique molecular identifiers. A single record per CDR3 protein comes from TCRdb applying MiXCR to the PCR reads. The data show 600,000 to 800,000 distinct CDR3 sequences, roughly 13% seen once. This clonotype was picked up a small number of times. Its antigen is not identified. V gave up 2 bases and J gave up 1 base, with 10 bases separating them. Germline CDR1 and CDR2: SGHTA and FQGTGA. The CDR3 has 15 residues. J is TRBJ2-3 and V is TRBV7-3; D ambiguous. This TCR came from a girl aged 2 to 10 with congenital amegakaryocytic thrombocytopenia, due to receive a stem cell transplant. Sequencing used PBMCs, obtained before TCRalphabeta/CD19-depleted stem cell transplant. CDR3 sequence (DNA): TGTGCCAGCAGCTTATCTAACGTGCGCACAGATACGCAGTATTTT. Its translation is CASSLSNVRTDTQYF.